This T cell receptor (beta chain) was identified during a study of T cell repertoires in cytomegalovirus infection. As for the study in general: Well-studied HLA-B-restricted CMV epitopes were used in the study alongside recently identified HLA-C-restricted ones.

With respect to this clonotype: The antigen remains unidentified.

TCRdb recomputed calls from the reads with MiXCR, one row per CDR3 protein. The sample gives approximately 1,000,000 distinct CDR3 sequences, around 32% of which show up once; around 15% is in the top ten. Study conclusions and caveats: Ex vivo responses were dominated by HLA-C-restricted CMV-specific TCR beta clonotypes.

The CDR3 loop spans 14 amino acids. With 0 bases removed from V and 4 bases from J, the gap between germline ends came to 10 bases. CDR1 is SGHRS, CDR2 YFSETQ, per germline. The source is a human donor in good health (CMV status not recorded). Some clones in this sample may be carry-over from other donors' samples. The sample was cultured CD8+ T cells from PBMCs, taken from culture after CMV antigen stimulation. The chain couples TRBV5-1 to TRBJ1-1; tentatively, D is TRBD1 (5 bases). The CDR3 is CASSLAGTTTEAFF. CDR3 nucleotides: TGCGCCAGCAGCTTGGCCGGGACTACCACTGAAGCTTTCTTT.